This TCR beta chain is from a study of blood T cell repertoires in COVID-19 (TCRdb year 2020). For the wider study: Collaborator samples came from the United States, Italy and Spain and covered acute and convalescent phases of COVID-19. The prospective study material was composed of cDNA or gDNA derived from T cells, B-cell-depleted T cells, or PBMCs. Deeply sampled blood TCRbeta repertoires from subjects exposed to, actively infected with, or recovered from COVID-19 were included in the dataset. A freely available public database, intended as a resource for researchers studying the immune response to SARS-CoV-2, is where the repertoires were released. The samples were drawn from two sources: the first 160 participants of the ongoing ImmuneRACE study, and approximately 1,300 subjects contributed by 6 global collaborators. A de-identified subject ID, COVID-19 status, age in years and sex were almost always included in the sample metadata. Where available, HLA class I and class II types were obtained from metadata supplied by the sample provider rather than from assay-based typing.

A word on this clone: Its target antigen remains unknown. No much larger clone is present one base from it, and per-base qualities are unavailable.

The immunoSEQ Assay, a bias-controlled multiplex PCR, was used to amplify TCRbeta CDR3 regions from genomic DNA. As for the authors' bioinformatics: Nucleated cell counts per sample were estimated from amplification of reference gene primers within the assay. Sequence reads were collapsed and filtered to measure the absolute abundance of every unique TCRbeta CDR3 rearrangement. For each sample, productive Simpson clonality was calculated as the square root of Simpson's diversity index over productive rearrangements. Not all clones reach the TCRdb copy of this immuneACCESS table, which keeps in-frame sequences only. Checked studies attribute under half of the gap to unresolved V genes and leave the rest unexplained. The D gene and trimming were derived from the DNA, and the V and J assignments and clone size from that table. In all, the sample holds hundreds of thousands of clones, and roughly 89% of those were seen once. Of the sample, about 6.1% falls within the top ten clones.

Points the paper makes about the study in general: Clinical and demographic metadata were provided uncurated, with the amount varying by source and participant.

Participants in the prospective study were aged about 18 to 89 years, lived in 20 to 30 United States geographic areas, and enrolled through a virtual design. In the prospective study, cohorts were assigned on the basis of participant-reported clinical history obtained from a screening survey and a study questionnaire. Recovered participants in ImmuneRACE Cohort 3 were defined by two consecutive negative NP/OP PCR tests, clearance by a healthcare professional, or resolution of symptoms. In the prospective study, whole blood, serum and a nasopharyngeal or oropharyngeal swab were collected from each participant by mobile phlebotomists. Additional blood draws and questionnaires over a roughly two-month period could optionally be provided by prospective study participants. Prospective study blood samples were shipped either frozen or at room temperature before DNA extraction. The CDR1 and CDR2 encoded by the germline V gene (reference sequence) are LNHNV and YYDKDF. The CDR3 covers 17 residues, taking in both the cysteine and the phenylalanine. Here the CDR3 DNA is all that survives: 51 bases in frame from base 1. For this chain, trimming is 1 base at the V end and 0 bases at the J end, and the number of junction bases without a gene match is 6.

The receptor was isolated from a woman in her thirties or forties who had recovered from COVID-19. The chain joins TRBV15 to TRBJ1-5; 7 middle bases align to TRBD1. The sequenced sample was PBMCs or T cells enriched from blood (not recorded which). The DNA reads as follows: TGTGCCACCAGCAGAGTGAGGGACAGAAATAGCAATCAGCCCCAGCATTTT. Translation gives CATSRVRDRNSNQPQHF.